The source of this T cell receptor beta chain is a study of spatial heterogeneity in lung cancer. The length of the CDR3 is 14 residues. Looked up from germline, CDR1 is SSHAT and CDR2 is FNYEAQ (reference sequence). Trimming took 5 bases from V and 1 from J, leaving 11 bases between them. Every TCR cDNA molecule carried a tag that served as a unique molecular identifier. In TCRdb, the 5' RACE reads were re-called with MiXCR into one record per CDR3 protein. The data contain fewer than 65,000 distinct CDR3 sequences, roughly 6.4% of them singletons. Time point given: sample taken at primary tumor resection. Unsorted whole RNA from tumor, nontumor lung or frozen PBMC underwent sequencing.

The clonotype comes from a female donor with early-stage non-small cell lung cancer. The chain carries TRBV7-7 and TRBJ1-1; D unresolved. Sequenced here: PBMCs, sampled at surgery. The CDR3: CASSLGLSNTEAFF. CDR3 sequence (DNA): TGTGCCAGCAGCCTAGGGTTGTCGAACACTGAAGCTTTCTTT.